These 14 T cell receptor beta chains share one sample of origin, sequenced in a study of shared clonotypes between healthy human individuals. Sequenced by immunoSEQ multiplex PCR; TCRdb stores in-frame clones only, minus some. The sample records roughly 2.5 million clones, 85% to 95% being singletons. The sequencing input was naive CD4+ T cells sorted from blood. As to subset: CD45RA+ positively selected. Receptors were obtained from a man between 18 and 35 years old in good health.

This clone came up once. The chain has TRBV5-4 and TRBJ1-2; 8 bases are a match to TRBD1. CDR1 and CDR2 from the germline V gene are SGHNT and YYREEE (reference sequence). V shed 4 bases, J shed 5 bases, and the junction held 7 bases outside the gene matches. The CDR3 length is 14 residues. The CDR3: CASSVGQAVYGYTF. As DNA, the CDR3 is TGTGCCAGCAGCGTGGGACAGGCCGTTTATGGCTACACCTTC.

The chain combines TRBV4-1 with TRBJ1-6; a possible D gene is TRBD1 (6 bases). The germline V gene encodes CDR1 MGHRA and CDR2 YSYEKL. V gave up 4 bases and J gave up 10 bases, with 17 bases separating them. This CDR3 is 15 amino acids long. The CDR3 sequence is CASSRFRGDNSPLHF. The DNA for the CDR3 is TGCGCCAGCAGCCGTTTTCGGGGGGACAACTCACCCCTCCACTTT.

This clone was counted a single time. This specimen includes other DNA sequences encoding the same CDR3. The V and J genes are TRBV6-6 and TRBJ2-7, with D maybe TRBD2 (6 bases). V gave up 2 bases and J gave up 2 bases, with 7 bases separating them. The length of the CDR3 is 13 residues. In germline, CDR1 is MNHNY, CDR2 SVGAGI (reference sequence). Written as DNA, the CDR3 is TGTGCCAGCAGTTACGGGGGGACCTACGAGCAGTACTTC. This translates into CASSYGGTYEQYF.

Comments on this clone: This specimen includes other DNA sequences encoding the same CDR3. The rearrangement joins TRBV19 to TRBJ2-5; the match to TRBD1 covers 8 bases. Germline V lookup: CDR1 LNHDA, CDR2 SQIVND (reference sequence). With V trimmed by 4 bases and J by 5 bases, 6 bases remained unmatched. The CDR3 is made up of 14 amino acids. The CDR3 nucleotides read TGTGCCAGTAGTACGACAGGGGTTCGGGAGACCCAGTACTTC. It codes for CASSTTGVRETQYF.

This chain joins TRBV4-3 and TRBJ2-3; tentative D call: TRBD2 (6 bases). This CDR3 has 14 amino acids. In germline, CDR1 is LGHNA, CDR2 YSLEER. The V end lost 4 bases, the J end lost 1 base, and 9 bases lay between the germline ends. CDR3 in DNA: TGCGCCAGCAGCCCCCCGGGAGGCACAGATACGCAGTATTTT. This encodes CASSPPGGTDTQYF.

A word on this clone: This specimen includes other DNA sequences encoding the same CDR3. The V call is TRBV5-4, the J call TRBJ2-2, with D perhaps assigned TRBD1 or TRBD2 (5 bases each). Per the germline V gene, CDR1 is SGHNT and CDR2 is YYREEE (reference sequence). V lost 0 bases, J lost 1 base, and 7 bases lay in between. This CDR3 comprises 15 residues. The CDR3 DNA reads TGTGCCAGCAGCTTGGCAGGGAGGAACACCGGGGAGCTGTTTTTT. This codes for CASSLAGRNTGELFF.

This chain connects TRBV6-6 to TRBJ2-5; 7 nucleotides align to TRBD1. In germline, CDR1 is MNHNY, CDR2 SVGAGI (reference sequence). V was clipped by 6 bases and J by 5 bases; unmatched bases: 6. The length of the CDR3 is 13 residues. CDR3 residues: CASSLGGLETQYF. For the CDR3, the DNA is TGTGCCAGCAGCCTAGGGGGCTTGGAGACCCAGTACTTC.

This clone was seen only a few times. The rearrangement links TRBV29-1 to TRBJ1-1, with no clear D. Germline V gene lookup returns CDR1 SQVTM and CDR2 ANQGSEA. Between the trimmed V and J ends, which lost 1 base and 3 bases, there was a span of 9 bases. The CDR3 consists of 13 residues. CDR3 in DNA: TGCAGCGTTGAAGGGAGGGTGTACACTGAAGCTTTCTTT. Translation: CSVEGRVYTEAFF.

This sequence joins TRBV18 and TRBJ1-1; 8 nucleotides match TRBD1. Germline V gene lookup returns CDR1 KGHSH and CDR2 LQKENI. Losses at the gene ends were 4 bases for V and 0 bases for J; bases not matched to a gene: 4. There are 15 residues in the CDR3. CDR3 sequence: CASSRSTGVNTEAFF. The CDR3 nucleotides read TGTGCCAGCTCACGATCGACAGGGGTGAACACTGAAGCTTTCTTT.

The DNA of the CDR3 is TGTGCCTGGAGCCCGACTAGCGGGAGCGCTATCTACAATGAGCAGTTCTTC. Residues: CAWSPTSGSAIYNEQFF. The chain uses TRBV30 and TRBJ2-1, with 12 bases identical to TRBD2. V lost 3 bases to trimming and J lost 3 bases; unmatched junction nucleotides: 9. Germline CDR1 is GTSNPN and CDR2 is SVGIG (reference sequence). The CDR3 is made up of 17 amino acids.

DNA of the CDR3: TGTGCCAGCAGCGTCCGGGACAGGGTTTCCAATGAGCAGTTCTTC. This sequence encodes CASSVRDRVSNEQFF. V gene TRBV9 combines with J gene TRBJ2-1; the match to TRBD1 covers 9 bases. CDR3 length: 15 amino acids. V was pared by 2 bases and J by 6 bases, with 6 bases of the junction left unmatched. CDR1 is SGDLS, CDR2 YYNGEE, per germline. Full variable domain (missing parts from reference TRBV9 and TRBJ2-1): DSGVTQTPKHLITATGQRVTLRCSPRSGDLSVYWYQQSLDQGLQFLIQYYNGEERAKGNILERFSAQQFPDLHSELNLSSLELGDSALYFCASSVRDRVSNEQFFGPGTRLTVL.

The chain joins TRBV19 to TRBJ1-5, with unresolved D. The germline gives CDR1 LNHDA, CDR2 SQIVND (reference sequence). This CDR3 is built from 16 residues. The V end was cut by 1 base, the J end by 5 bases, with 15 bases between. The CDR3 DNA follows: TGTGCCAGTAGTATAGTCTCCGGGGTATCCCATCAGCCCCAGCATTTT. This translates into CASSIVSGVSHQPQHF.

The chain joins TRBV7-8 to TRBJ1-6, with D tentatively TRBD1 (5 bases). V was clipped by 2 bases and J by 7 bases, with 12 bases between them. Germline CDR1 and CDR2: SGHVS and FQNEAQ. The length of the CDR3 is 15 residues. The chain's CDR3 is CASSLLQEPNSPLHF. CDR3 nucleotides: TGTGCCAGCAGCTTACTACAGGAGCCAAATTCACCCCTCCACTTT.

Here the CDR3 DNA reads TGTGCCAGCAGCGTAGATCCAGGGGCCAAAAACATTCAGTACTTC. Translation gives CASSVDPGAKNIQYF. The chain carries TRBV9 and TRBJ2-4; D is possibly TRBD1 (5 bases). This CDR3 has 15 amino acids. Between the trimmed V and J ends, which lost 0 bases and 1 base, there was a span of 8 bases. In germline, CDR1 is SGDLS, CDR2 YYNGEE.